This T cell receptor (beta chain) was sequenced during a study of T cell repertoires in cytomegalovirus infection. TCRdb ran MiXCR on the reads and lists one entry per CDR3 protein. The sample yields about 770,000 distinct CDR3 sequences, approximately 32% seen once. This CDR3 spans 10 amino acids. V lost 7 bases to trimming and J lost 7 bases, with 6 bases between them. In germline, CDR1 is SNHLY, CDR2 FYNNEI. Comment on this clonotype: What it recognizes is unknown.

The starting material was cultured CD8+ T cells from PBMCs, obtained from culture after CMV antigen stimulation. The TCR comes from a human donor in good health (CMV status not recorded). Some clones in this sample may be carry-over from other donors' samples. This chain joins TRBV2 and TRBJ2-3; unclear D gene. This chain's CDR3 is CASKGYTQYF. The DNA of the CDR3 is TGTGCCAGCAAAGGTTATACGCAGTATTTT. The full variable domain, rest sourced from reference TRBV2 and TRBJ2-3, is EPEVTQTPSHQVTQMGQEVILRCVPISNHLYFYWYRQILGQKVEFLVSFYNNEISEKSEIFDDQFSVERPDGSNFTLKIRSTKLEDSAMYFCASKGYTQYFGPGTRLTVL.